This TCR beta chain was retrieved from a study of spatial heterogeneity in lung cancer. Across the whole study: The authors sequenced available follow-up PBMC samples, taken a median of around 2 years after resection. Raw reads contained each unique TCR and UMI combination more than ten times on average. Study-level points and caveats: In blood, ubiquitous expanded tumor TCRs appeared more at resection than follow-up.

TCRdb re-called the 5' RACE reads through MiXCR, storing one row per CDR3 protein. The sample lists roughly 120,000 distinct CDR3 sequences; about 12% were seen once. In the case of this clonotype: Its antigen is not identified.

Trimming took 7 bases from V and 1 from J, leaving 10 bases between them. Germline V gene sequence: CDR1 KGHDR, CDR2 SFDVKD. The CDR3 extends over 14 amino acids. As to time point: blood at routine non-recurrence follow-up after resection. Frozen PBMC, nontumor lung or tumor provided whole RNA, which was sequenced unsorted. The source is a male donor with early-stage non-small cell lung cancer. The chain recombines TRBV24-1 with TRBJ1-5, with D uncertain. The source material was PBMCs, sampled at follow-up. The DNA for the CDR3 is TGTGCCACCAGCAGAGCCGGAAGCAATCAGCCCCAGCATTTT. Protein product: CATSRAGSNQPQHF.